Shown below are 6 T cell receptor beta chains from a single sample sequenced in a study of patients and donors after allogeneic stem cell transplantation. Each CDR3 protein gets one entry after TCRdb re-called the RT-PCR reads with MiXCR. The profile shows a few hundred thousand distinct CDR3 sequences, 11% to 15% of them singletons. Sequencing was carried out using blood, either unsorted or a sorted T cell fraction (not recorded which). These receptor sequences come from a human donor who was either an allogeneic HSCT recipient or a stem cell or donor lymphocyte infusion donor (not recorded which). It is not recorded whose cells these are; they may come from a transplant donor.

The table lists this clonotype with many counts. CDR3 nucleotide sequence: TGTGCCAGCAGCTTAGGCGGGACTATAGCCTACGAGCAGTACTTC. Translated, it gives CASSLGGTIAYEQYF. The V call is TRBV7-9, the J call TRBJ2-7, with 7 bases fitting TRBD2. This CDR3 has 15 amino acids. After removal of 1 base from V and 2 bases from J, the junction contained 5 bases not matched to a gene. CDR1 is SEHNR and CDR2 is FQNEAQ in the germline V gene (reference sequence).

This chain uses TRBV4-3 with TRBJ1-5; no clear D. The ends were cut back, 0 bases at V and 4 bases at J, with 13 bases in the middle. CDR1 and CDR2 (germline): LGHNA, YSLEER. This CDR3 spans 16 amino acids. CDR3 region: CASSQELTDPNQPQHF. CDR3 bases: TGCGCCAGCAGCCAAGAACTTACAGATCCTAATCAGCCCCAGCATTTT.

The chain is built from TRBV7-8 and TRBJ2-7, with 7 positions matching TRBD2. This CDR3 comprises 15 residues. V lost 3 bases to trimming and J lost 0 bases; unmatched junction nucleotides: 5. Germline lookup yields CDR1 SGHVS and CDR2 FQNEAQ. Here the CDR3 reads CASSLGTTNSYEQYF. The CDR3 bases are TGTGCCAGCAGCTTGGGGACTACTAACTCCTACGAGCAGTACTTC.

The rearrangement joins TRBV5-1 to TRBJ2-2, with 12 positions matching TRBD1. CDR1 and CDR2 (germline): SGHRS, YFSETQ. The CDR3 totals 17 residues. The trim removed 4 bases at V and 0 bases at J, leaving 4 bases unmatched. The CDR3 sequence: CASSDRDRGPNTGELFF. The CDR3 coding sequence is TGCGCCAGCAGCGACCGGGACAGGGGGCCGAACACCGGGGAGCTGTTTTTT.

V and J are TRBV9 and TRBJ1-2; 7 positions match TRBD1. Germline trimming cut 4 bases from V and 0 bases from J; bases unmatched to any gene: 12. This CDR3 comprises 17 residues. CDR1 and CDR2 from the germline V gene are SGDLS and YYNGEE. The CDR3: CASSPTMIGGPNYGYTF. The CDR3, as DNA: TGTGCCAGCAGCCCAACCATGATAGGGGGCCCTAACTATGGCTACACCTTC.

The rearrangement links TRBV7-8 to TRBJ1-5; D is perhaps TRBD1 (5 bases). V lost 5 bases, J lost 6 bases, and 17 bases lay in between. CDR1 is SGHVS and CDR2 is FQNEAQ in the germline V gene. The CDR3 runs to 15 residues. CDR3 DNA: TGTGCCAGCAGCATAGAGGCGGGGACGGGTCAGCCCCAGCATTTT. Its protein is CASSIEAGTGQPQHF.